The clone carrying this T cell receptor beta chain was seen more than once but under ten times. TCRdb independently ran MiXCR on the 5' RACE reads; one entry per CDR3 protein. The table records hundreds of thousands of distinct CDR3 sequences, around an eighth of them present only once. The sample comes from a study of T cells after yellow fever vaccination. The CDR3 is 16 amino acids. The ends lost 5 bases at V and 2 bases at J; junction bases unmatched: 8. CDR1 is SEHNR, CDR2 FQNEAQ, per germline (reference sequence). This clonotype was sampled from a man under 40 who received the YFV17D yellow fever vaccine. The specimen comprised PBMCs, sampled on the day of the yellow fever booster vaccination. The V call is TRBV7-9, the J call TRBJ2-7; 11 bases are a match to TRBD1. The CDR3: CASSRRPGQGAYEQYF. In DNA, the CDR3 is TGTGCCAGCAGCCGTCGACCGGGACAGGGGGCCTACGAGCAGTACTTC. The full variable domain, completed using reference TRBV7-9 and TRBJ2-7, is DTGVSQNPRHKITKRGQNVTFRCDPISEHNRLYWYRQTLGQGPEFLTYFQNEAQLEKSRLLSDRFSAERPKGSFSTLEIQRTEQGDSAMYLCASSRRPGQGAYEQYFGPGTRLTVT.